This paragraph reports one TCR beta chain. The data stem from a study of control samples from healthy donors and cancer patients. The assay was immunoSEQ multiplex PCR, and TCRdb's table has in-frame clones only and misses some. This table has fewer than 120,000 clones, roughly 90% appearing once. With V trimmed by 1 base and J by 6 bases, 6 bases remained unmatched. In germline, CDR1 is SGHVS, CDR2 FQNEAQ. The CDR3 loop spans 15 amino acids. The V call is TRBV7-8, the J call TRBJ1-5; 7 positions agree with TRBD1. The clonotype was recovered from a woman in her fifties or sixties with lung cancer. Specimen: PBMCs. The CDR3 protein is CASSLDRQGGQPQHF. CDR3 coding DNA: TGTGCCAGCAGCTTAGATCGACAGGGAGGTCAGCCCCAGCATTTT. Full variable domain (outside the CDR3, taken from reference TRBV7-8 and TRBJ1-5): GAGVSQSPRYKVAKRGQDVALRCDPISGHVSLFWYQQALGQGPEFLTYFQNEAQLDKSGLPSDRFFAERPEGSVSTLKIQRTQQEDSAVYLCASSLDRQGGQPQHFGDGTRLSIL.